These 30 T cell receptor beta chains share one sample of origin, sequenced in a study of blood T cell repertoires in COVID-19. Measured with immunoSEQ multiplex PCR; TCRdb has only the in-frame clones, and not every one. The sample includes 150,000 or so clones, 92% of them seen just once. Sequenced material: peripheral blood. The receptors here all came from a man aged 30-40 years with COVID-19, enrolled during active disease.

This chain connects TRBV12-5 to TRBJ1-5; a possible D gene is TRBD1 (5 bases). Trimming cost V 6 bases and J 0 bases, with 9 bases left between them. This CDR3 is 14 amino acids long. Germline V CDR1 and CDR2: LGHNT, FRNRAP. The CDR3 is CASGQGYSNQPQHF. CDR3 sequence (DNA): TGTGCTAGTGGGCAGGGCTATAGCAATCAGCCCCAGCATTTT.

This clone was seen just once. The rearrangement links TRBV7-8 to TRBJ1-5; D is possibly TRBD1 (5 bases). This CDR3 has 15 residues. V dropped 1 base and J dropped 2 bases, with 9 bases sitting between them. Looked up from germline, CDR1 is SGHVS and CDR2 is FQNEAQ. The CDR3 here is CASSLVWGGNQPQHF. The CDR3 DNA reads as TGTGCCAGCAGCTTAGTATGGGGGGGCAATCAGCCCCAGCATTTT.

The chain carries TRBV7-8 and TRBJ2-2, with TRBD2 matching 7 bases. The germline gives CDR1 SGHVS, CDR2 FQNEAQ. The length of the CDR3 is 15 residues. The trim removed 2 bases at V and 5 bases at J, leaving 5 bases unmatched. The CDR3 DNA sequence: TGTGCCAGCAGCTTATACGGGAGGCCTACCGGGGAGCTGTTTTTT. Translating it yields CASSLYGRPTGELFF.

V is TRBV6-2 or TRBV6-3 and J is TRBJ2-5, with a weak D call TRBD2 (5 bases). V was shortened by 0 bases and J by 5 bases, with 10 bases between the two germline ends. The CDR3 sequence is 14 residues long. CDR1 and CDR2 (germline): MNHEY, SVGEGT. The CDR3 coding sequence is TGTGCCAGCAGTTACTCGTCGGGATGGGAGACCCAGTACTTC. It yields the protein CASSYSSGWETQYF.

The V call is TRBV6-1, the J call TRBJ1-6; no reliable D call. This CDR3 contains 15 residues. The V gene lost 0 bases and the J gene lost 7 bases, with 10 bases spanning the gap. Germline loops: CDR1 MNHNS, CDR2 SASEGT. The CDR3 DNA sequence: TGTGCCAGCAGTGAAGCGCTCGGGTGGAATTCACCCCTCCACTTT. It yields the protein CASSEALGWNSPLHF.

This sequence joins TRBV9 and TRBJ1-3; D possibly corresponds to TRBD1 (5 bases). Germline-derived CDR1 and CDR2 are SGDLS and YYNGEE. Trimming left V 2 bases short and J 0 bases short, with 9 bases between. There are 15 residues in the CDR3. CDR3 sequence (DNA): TGTGCCAGCAGCGTGCAGGACAACTCTGGAAACACCATATATTTT. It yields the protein CASSVQDNSGNTIYF.

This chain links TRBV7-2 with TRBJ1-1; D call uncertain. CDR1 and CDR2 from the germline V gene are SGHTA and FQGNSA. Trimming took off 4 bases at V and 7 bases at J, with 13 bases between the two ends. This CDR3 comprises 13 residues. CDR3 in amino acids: CASSSGGRIEAFF. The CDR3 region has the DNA TGTGCCAGCAGCTCCGGCGGGAGAATTGAAGCTTTCTTT. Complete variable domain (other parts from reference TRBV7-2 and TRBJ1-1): GAGVSQSPSNKVTEKGKDVELRCDPISGHTALYWYRQSLGQGLEFLIYFQGNSAPDKSGLPSDRFSAERTGGSVSTLTIQRTQQEDSAVYLCASSSGGRIEAFFGQGTRLTVV.

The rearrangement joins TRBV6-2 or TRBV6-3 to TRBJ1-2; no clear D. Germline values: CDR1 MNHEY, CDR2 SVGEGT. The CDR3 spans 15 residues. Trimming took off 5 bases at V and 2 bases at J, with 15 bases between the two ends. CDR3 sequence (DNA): TGTGCCAGCAGTGCTAGGCCAGCTACCAACTATGGCTACACCTTC. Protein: CASSARPATNYGYTF.

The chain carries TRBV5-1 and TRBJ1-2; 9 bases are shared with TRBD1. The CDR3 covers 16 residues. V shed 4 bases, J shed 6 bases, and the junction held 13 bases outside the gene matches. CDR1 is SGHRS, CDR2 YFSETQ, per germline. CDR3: CASSHGQGQGYDGYTF. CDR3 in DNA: TGCGCCAGCAGCCACGGCCAGGGACAGGGTTATGATGGCTACACCTTC.

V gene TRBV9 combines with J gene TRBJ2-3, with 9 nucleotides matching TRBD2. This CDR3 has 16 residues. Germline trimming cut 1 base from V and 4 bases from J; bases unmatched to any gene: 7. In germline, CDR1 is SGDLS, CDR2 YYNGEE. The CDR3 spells CASSVTSGQRSDTQYF. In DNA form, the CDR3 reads TGTGCCAGCAGCGTAACTAGCGGGCAAAGGTCAGATACGCAGTATTTT.

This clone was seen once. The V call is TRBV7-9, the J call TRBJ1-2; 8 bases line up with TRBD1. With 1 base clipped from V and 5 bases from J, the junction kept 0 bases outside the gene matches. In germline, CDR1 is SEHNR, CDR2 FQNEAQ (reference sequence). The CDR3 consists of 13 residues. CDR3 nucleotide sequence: TGTGCCAGCAGCTTAGGACAGGGGTATGGCTACACCTTC. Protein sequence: CASSLGQGYGYTF.

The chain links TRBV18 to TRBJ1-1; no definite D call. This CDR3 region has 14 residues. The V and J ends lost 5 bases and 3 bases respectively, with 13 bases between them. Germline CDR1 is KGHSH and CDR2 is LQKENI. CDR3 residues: CASSSGSGDTEAFF. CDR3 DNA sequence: TGTGCCAGCTCATCGGGGAGCGGGGACACTGAAGCTTTCTTT.

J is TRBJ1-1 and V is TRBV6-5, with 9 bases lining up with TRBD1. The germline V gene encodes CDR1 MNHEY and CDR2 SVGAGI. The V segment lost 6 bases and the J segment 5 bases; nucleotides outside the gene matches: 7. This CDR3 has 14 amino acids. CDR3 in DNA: TGTGCCAGCAGACTAGGACAGGGGAATACTGAAGCTTTCTTT. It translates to CASRLGQGNTEAFF.

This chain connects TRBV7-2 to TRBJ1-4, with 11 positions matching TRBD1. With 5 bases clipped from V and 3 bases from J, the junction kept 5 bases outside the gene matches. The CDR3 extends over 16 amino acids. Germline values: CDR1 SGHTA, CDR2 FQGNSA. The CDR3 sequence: CASSPGQGAPNEKLFF. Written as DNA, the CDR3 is TGTGCCAGCAGCCCAGGACAGGGGGCACCTAATGAAAAACTGTTTTTT. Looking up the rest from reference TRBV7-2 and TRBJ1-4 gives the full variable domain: GAGVSQSPSNKVTEKGKDVELRCDPISGHTALYWYRQSLGQGLEFLIYFQGNSAPDKSGLPSDRFSAERTGGSVSTLTIQRTQQEDSAVYLCASSPGQGAPNEKLFFGSGTQLSVL.

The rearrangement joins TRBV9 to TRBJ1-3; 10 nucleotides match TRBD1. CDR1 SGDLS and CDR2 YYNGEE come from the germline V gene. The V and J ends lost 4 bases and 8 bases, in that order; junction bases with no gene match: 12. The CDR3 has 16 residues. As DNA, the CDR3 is TGTGCCAGCAGCCCTCGACAGGGGGCAGGAGTATACACCATATATTTT. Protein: CASSPRQGAGVYTIYF.

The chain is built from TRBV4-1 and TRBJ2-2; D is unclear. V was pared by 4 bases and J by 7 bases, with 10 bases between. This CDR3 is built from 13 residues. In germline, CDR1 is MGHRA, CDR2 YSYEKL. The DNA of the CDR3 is TGCGCCAGCAGCCTCAGATCCAACGGGGAGCTGTTTTTT. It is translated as CASSLRSNGELFF.

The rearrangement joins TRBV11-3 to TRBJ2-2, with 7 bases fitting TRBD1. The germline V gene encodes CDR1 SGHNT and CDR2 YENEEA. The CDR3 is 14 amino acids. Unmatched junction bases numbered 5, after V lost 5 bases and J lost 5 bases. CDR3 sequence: CASSKLTGTGELFF. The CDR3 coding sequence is TGTGCCAGCAGCAAGCTGACAGGGACCGGGGAGCTGTTTTTT.

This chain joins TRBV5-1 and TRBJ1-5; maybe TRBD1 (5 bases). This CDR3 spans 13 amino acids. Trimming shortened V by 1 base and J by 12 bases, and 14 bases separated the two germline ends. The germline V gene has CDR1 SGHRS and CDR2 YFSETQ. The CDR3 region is CASSLSGTSDQHF. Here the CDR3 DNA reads TGCGCCAGCAGCTTGTCCGGGACTTCGGACCAGCATTTT.

The CDR3 spells CASSYLDTSYNSPLHF. CDR3 sequence (DNA): TGTGCCAGCAGTTACCTTGACACCTCCTATAATTCACCCCTCCACTTT. The genes are TRBV6-2 or TRBV6-3 and TRBJ1-6; no clear D gene. Germline CDR1 and CDR2: MNHEY and SVGEGT. Trimming removed 2 bases from V and 0 bases from J, with 8 bases in between. This CDR3 is built from 16 residues.

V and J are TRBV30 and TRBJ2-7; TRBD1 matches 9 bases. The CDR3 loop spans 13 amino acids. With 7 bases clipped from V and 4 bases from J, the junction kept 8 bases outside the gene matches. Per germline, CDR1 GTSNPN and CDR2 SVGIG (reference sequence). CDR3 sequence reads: CASTGTGSYEQYF. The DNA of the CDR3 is TGTGCCTCGACTGGGACAGGGAGTTACGAGCAGTACTTC.

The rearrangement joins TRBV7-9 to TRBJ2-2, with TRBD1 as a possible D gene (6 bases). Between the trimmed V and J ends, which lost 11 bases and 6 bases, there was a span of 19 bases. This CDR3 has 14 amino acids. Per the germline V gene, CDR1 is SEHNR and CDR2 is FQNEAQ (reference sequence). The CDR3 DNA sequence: TGTGCCCTATACCAAACAGGGAGCCCCGGGGAGCTGTTTTTT. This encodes CALYQTGSPGELFF.

CDR3 sequence (DNA): TGCGCCAGCAGCGCTCAGGGACAGGCTTCTGGAGAGCTGTTTTTT. Translated, it gives CASSAQGQASGELFF. The chain employs TRBV10-1 and TRBJ2-2; 8 bases line up with TRBD1. Germline assignment: CDR1 WNHNN and CDR2 SYGVQD (reference sequence). V lost 6 bases to trimming and J lost 11 bases; unmatched junction nucleotides: 14. The CDR3 spans 15 residues.

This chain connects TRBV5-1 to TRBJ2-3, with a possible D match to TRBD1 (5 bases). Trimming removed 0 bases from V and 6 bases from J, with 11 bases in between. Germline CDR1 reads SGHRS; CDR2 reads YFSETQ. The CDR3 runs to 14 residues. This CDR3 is CASSLGQIPDTQYF. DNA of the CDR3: TGCGCCAGCAGCTTGGGACAGATCCCGGATACGCAGTATTTT.

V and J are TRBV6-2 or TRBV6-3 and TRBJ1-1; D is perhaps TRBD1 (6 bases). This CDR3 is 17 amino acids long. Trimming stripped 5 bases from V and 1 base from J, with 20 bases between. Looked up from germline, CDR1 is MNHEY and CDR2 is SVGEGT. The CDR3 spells CASSPYGEGVGNTEAFF. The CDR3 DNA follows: TGTGCCAGCAGTCCATACGGCGAGGGGGTAGGGAACACTGAAGCTTTCTTT.

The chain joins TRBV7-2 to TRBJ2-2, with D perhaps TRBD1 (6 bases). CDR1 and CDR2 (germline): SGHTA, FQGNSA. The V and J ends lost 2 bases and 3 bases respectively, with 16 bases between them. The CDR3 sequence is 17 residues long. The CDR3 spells CASSLPPQTGHTGELFF. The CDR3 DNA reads TGTGCCAGCAGCTTACCCCCCCAGACAGGACACACCGGGGAGCTGTTTTTT.

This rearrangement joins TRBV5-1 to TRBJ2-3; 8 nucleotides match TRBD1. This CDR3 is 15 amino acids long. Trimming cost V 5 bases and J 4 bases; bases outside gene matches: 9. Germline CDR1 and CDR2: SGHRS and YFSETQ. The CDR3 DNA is TGCGCCAGCAGTCTGGACAGGGTAGATCCAGATACGCAGTATTTT. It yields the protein CASSLDRVDPDTQYF.

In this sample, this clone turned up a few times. This chain's CDR3 is CASRSTAYEQYF. The CDR3 nucleotides read TGTGCCAGCAGATCGACAGCCTACGAGCAGTACTTC. The chain combines TRBV7-9 with TRBJ2-7; the D gene is possibly TRBD1 (5 bases). The CDR3 length is 12 residues. The germline V gene encodes CDR1 SEHNR and CDR2 FQNEAQ (reference sequence). Trimming pared 6 bases from V and 2 bases from J, leaving 8 bases between.

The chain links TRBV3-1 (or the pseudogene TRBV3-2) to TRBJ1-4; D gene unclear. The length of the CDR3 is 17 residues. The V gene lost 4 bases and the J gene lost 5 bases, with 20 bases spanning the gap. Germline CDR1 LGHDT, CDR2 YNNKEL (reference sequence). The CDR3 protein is CASSLSIGGGVNEKLFF. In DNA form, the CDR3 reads TGTGCCAGCAGCCTAAGCATAGGTGGCGGGGTGAATGAAAAACTGTTTTTT.

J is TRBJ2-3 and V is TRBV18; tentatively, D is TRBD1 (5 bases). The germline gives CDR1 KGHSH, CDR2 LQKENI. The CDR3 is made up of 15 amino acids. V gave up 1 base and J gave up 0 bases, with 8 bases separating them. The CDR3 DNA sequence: TGTGCCAGCTCACCACGGGGCTTAAGCACAGATACGCAGTATTTT. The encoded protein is CASSPRGLSTDTQYF.

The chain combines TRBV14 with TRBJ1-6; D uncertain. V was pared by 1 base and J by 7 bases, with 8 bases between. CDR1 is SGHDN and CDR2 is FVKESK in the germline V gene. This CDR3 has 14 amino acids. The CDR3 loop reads CASSQGLRNSPLHF. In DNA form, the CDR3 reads TGTGCCAGCAGCCAAGGTCTACGGAATTCACCCCTCCACTTT.